This section outlines one TCR beta chain sequence together with its context. This table comes from immunoSEQ multiplex PCR, and its TCRdb copy is limited to in-frame clones, with some not included. Of about 73,000 clones in the sample, about 82% were seen once. The data stem from a study of blood T cell repertoires in COVID-19. For the study at large: The United States, Italy and Spain were the sources of the acute and convalescent COVID-19 samples.

With V trimmed by 5 bases and J by 3 bases, 13 bases remained unmatched. The CDR3 spans 17 residues. The germline CDR1 and CDR2 sequences are SGHTA and FQGTGA. What was sequenced was peripheral blood. The V gene is TRBV7-3, the J gene TRBJ2-1, with 7 bases matching TRBD2. The clonotype originates from a woman aged 55-75 years with acute or convalescent COVID-19. The CDR3 DNA follows: TGTGCCAGCAGCCCACGAGGGGTGGGAGGGCTCTACAATGAGCAGTTCTTC. Encoded protein: CASSPRGVGGLYNEQFF.